This TCR beta chain was recovered during a study of a mutant IDH1 vaccine in newly diagnosed glioma. Overall study results and limits: Immune responses induced by vaccination arose in approximately 93% of the patients.

Time point defined: week 47, end of study. Every vaccination contained 300 ug of the mutant IDH1 20-mer peptide and was paired with topical imiquimod. CDR3 length equals 19 residues. Sequencing was performed with immunoSEQ multiplex PCR; in TCRdb, only in-frame clones are kept and a portion is missing. The sample yields about 94,000 clones, roughly 89% seen once. As regards this clone: The target antigen is unknown.

This receptor was obtained from a woman aged 50 to 60 with glioma. The sequencing used PBMCs, collected from a glioma patient whose treatment included an IDH1 peptide vaccine. This rearrangement joins TRBV21-1 to TRBJ2-5; TRBD2 is the table's D call, not checked against the DNA. TRBV21-1 is shown as a pseudogene. The CDR3 reads CASSKDGGLAGRGYRHQYF. For the CDR3, the DNA is TGTGCCAGCAGCAAAGACGGAGGACTAGCGGGGAGGGGATACCGCCACCAGTACTTC.